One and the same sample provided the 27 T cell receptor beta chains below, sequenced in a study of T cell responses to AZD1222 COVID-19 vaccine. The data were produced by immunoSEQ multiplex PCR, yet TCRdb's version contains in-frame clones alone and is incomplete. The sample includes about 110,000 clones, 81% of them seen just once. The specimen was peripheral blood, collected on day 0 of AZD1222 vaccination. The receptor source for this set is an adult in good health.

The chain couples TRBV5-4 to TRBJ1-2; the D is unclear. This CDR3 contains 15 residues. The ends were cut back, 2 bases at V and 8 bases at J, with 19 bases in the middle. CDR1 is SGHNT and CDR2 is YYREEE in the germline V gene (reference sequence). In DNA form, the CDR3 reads TGTGCCAGCAGCTTACCTAGAGGGCCAAGTGAGGGCTACACCTTC. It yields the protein CASSLPRGPSEGYTF. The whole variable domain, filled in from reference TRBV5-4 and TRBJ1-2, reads ETGVTQSPTHLIKTRGQQVTLRCSSQSGHNTVSWYQQALGQGPQFIFQYYREEENGRGNFPPRFSGLQFPNYSSELNVNALELDDSALYLCASSLPRGPSEGYTFGSGTRLTVV.

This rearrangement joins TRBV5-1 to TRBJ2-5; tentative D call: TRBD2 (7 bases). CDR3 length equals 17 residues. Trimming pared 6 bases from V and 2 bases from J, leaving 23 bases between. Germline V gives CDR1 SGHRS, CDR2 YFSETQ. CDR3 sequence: CASTITPGGYSQETQYF. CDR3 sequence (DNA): TGCGCCAGCACCATTACTCCGGGGGGCTATTCTCAAGAGACCCAGTACTTC.

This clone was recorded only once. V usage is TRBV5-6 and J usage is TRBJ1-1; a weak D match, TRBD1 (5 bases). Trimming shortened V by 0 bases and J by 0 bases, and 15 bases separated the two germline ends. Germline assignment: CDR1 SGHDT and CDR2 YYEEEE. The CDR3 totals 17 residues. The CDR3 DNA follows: TGTGCCAGCAGCTTGGCTGGGGCACGGAGCTTGAACACTGAAGCTTTCTTT. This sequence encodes CASSLAGARSLNTEAFF.

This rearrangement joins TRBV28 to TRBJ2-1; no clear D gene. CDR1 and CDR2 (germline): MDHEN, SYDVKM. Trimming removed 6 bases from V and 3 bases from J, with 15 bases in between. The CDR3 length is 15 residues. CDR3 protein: CASSLPPGRYNEQFF. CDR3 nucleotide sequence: TGTGCCAGCAGCCTCCCGCCCGGACGCTACAATGAGCAGTTCTTC.

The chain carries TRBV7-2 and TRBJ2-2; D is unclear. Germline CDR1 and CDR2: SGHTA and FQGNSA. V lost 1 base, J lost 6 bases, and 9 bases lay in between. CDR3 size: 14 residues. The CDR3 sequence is CASSLEVFAGELFF. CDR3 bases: TGTGCCAGCAGCTTAGAGGTATTTGCCGGGGAGCTGTTTTTT. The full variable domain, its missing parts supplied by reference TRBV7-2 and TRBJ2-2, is GAGVSQSPSNKVTEKGKDVELRCDPISGHTALYWYRQSLGQGLEFLIYFQGNSAPDKSGLPSDRFSAERTGGSVSTLTIQRTQQEDSAVYLCASSLEVFAGELFFGEGSRLTVL.

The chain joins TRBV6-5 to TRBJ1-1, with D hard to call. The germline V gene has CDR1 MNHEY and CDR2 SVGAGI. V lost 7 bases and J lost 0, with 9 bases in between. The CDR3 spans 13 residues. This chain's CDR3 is CASIPRVNTEAFF. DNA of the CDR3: TGTGCCAGCATTCCCCGGGTGAACACTGAAGCTTTCTTT.

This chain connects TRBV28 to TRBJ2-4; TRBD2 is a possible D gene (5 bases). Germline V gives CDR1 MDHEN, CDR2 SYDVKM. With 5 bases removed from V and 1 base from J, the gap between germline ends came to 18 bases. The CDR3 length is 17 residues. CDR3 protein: CASSLGGALGAKNIQYF. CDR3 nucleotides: TGTGCCAGCAGTCTTGGAGGCGCTTTGGGGGCCAAAAACATTCAGTACTTC.

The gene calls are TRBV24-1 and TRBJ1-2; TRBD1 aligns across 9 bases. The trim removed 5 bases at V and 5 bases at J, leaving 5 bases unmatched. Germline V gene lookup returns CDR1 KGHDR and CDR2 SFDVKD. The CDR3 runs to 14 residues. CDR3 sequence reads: CATSGPGQGYGYTF. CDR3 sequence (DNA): TGTGCCACCAGTGGCCCGGGACAGGGATATGGCTACACCTTC.

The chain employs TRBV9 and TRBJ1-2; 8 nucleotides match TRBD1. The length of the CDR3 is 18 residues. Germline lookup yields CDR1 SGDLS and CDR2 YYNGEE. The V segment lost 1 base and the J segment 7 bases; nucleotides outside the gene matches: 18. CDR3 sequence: CASSVLAGGAVEVGGYTF. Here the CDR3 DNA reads TGTGCCAGCAGCGTACTCGCAGGGGGCGCGGTGGAAGTTGGTGGCTACACCTTC.

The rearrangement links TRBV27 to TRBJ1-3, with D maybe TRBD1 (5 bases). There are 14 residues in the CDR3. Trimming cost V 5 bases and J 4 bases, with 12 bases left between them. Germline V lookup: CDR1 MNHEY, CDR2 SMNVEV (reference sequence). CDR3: CASSLQGAGNTIYF. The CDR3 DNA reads TGTGCCAGCAGTCTCCAGGGTGCGGGAAACACCATATATTTT.

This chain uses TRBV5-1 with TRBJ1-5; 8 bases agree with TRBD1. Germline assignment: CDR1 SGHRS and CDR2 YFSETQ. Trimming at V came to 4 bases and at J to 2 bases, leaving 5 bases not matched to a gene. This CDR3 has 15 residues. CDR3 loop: CASSRGTGGNQPQHF. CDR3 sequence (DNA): TGCGCCAGCAGCCGAGGGACAGGAGGCAATCAGCCCCAGCATTTT.

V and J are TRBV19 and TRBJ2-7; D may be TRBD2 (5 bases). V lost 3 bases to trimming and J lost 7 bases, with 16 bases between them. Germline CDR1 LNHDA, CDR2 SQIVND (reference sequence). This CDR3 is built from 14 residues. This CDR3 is CASSIIGPRGEQYF. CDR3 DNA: TGTGCCAGTAGTATCATCGGGCCTCGAGGGGAGCAGTACTTC.

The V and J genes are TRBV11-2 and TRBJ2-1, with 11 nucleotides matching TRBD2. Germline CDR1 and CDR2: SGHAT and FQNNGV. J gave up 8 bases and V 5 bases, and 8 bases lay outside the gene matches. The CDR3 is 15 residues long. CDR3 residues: CASSKLAGEEDEQFF. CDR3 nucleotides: TGTGCCAGCAGCAAACTAGCGGGAGAGGAAGATGAGCAGTTCTTC. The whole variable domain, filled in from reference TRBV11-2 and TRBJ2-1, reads EAGVAQSPRYKIIEKRQSVAFWCNPISGHATLYWYQQILGQGPKLLIQFQNNGVVDDSQLPKDRFSAERLKGVDSTLKIQPAKLEDSAVYLCASSKLAGEEDEQFFGPGTRLTVL.

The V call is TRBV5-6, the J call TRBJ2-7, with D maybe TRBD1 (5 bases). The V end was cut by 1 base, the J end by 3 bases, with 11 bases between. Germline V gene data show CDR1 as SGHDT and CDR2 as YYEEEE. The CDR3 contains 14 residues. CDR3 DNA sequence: TGTGCCAGCAGCTTGAGGCCAGGGTACTACGAGCAGTACTTC. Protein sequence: CASSLRPGYYEQYF.

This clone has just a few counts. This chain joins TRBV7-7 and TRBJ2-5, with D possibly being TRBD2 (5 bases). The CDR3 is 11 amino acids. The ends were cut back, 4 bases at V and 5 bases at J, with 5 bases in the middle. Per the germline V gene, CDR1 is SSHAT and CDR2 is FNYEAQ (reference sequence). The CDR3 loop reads CASSSGETQYF. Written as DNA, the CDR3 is TGTGCCAGCAGCTCGGGGGAGACCCAGTACTTC.

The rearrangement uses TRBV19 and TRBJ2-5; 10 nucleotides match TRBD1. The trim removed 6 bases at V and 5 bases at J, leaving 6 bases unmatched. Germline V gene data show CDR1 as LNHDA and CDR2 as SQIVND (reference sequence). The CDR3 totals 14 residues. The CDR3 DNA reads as TGTGCCAGTAGGACACCGGGACAGGGGGAGACCCAGTACTTC. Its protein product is CASRTPGQGETQYF.

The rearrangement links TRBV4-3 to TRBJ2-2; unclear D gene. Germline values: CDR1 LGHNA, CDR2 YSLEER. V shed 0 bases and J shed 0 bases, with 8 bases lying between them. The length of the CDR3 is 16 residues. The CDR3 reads CASSQDPATNTGELFF. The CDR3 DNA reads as TGCGCCAGCAGCCAAGATCCCGCGACGAACACCGGGGAGCTGTTTTTT.

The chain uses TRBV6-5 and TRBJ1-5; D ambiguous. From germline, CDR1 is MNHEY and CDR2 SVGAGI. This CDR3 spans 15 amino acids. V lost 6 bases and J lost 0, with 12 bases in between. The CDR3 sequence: CASSVEALSNQPQHF. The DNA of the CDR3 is TGTGCCAGCAGCGTTGAGGCACTTAGCAATCAGCCCCAGCATTTT.

The CDR3 DNA is TGTGCCAGCAGTTTCCGGGACACCCATTCACCCCTCCACTTT. This codes for CASSFRDTHSPLHF. V and J are TRBV6-6 and TRBJ1-6; possible D gene TRBD1, 6 bases. Trimming took off 4 bases at V and 8 bases at J, with 12 bases between the two ends. The CDR3 length is 14 residues. Germline V lookup: CDR1 MNHNY, CDR2 SVGAGI (reference sequence).

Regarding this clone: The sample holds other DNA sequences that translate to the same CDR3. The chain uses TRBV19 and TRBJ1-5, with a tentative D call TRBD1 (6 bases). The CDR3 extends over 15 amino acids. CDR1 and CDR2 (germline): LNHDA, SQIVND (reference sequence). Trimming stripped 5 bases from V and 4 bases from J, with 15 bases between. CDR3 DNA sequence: TGTGCCAGTAGTGGGGGGGGTACAGGGAATCAGCCCCAGCATTTT. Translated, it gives CASSGGGTGNQPQHF.

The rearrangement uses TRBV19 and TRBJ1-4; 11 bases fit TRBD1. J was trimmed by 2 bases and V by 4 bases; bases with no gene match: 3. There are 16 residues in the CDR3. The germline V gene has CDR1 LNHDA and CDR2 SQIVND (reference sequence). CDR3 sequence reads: CASSRTGGSTNEKLFF. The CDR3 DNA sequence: TGTGCCAGTAGTAGGACAGGGGGCTCGACTAATGAAAAACTGTTTTTT.

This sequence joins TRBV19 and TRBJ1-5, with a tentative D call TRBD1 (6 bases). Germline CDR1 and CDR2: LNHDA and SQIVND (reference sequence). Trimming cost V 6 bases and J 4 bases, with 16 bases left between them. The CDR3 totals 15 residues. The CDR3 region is CASRPKAGQNQPQHF. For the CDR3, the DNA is TGTGCCAGTAGACCAAAAGCAGGACAGAATCAGCCCCAGCATTTT.

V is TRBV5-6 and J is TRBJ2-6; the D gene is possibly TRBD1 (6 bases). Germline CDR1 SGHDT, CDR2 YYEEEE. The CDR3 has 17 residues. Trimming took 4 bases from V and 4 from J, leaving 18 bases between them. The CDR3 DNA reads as TGTGCCAGCAGCCCCCTAGCAGGGGCGAAAGGGGCCAACGTCCTGACTTTC. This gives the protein CASSPLAGAKGANVLTF.

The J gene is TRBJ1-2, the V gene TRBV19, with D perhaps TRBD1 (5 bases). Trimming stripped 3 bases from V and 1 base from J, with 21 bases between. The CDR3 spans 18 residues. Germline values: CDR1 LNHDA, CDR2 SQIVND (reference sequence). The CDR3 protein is CASSIVGGAQPLNYGYTF. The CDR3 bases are TGTGCCAGTAGTATCGTGGGGGGTGCGCAACCCCTTAACTATGGCTACACCTTC.

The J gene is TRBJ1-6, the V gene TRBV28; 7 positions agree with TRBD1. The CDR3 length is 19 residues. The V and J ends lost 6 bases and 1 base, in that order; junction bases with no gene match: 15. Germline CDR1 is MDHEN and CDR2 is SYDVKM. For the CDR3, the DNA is TGTGCCAGCAGCACTTCCGGGACAGTCGGTGGGTCCTATAATTCACCCCTCCACTTT. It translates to CASSTSGTVGGSYNSPLHF.

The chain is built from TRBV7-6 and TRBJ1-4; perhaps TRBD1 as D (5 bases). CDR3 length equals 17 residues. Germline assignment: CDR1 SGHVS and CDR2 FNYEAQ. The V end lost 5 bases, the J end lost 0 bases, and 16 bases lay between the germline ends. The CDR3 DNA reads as TGTGCCAGCAGCAGACAACCCGGGGCCCCAACTAATGAAAAACTGTTTTTT. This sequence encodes CASSRQPGAPTNEKLFF.

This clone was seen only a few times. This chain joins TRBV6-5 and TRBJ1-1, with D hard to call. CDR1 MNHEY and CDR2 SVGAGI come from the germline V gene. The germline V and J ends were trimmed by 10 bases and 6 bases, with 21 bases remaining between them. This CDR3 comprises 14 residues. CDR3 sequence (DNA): TGTGCCACCAGGATGGACGCGGGCAAGCCTGAAGCTTTCTTT. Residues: CATRMDAGKPEAFF.